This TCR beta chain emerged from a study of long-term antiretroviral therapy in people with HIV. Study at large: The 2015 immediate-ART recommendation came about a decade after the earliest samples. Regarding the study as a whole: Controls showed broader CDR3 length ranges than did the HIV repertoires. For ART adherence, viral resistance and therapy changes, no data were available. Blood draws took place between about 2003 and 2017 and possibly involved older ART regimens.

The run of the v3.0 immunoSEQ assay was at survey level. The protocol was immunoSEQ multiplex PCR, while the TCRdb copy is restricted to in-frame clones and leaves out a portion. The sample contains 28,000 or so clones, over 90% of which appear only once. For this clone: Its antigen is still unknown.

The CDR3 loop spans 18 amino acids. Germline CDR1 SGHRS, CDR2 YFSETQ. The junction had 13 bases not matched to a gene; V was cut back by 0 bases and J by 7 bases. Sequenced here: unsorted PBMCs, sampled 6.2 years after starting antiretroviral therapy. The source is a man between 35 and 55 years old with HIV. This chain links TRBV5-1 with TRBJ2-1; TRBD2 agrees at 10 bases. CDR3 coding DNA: TGCGCCAGCAGCTTGGGTGCTAGCGGGAGAGGGGTAGGGAATGAGCAGTTCTTC. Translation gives CASSLGASGRGVGNEQFF.